This is a list of T cell receptor beta chains from one sample in a study of blood T cell repertoires in COVID-19. Some clones are missing from TCRdb's copy, which holds only in-frame ones; the method was immunoSEQ multiplex PCR. Here the sample spans approximately 60,000 clones, about four fifths being singletons. Sequenced: peripheral blood. The receptors derive from an elderly woman with acute or convalescent COVID-19. The CDR3 runs from the conserved cysteine through the conserved F or W. D genes are given only for firm matches. Clone size, where shown, is once, few, many, or a class for clones that have expanded.

TRBD2 | TRBJ2-7 | NA | TRBV6-2/TRBV6-3 | CASSPVPSGGTTYEQYF | TGTGCCAGCAGCCCCGTGCCTAGCGGGGGGACGACCTACGAGCAGTACTTC
NA | TRBJ1-1 | NA | TRBV7-8 | CASSLGPANTEAFF | TGTGCCAGCAGCTTGGGCCCAGCTAACACTGAAGCTTTCTTT
NA | TRBJ1-5 | NA | TRBV19 | CASTREANQPQHF | TGTGCCAGTACGAGGGAGGCCAATCAGCCCCAGCATTTT
TRBD1 | TRBJ1-5 | NA | TRBV19 | CASSSTGAHQPQHF | TGTGCCAGTAGTAGCACAGGGGCTCATCAGCCCCAGCATTTT
NA | TRBJ2-2 | few | TRBV7-2 | CASSLFMSPRELFF | TGTGCCAGCAGCCTATTTATGTCCCCCCGGGAGCTGTTTTTT
TRBD1 | TRBJ1-5 | NA | TRBV5-1 | CASSLAPGGDQPQHF | TGCGCCAGCAGCTTGGCCCCAGGGGGCGATCAGCCCCAGCATTTT
TRBD1 | TRBJ1-3 | NA | TRBV25-1 | CATQGDALSGNTIYF | TGTGCCACCCAGGGGGATGCCCTCTCTGGAAACACCATATATTTT
NA | TRBJ2-7 | NA | TRBV14 | CASSQAKGDGDYEQYF | TGTGCCAGCAGCCAAGCCAAGGGAGACGGGGACTACGAGCAGTACTTC
TRBD2 | TRBJ2-3 | NA | TRBV5-1 | CASSRLTSGNADTQYF | TGCGCCAGCAGCCGTCTCACTAGCGGGAATGCAGATACGCAGTATTTT
NA | TRBJ2-5 | NA | TRBV28 | CASSFPSWETQYF | TGTGCCAGCAGTTTTCCTAGTTGGGAGACCCAGTACTTC
NA | TRBJ1-2 | few | TRBV5-5 | CASSLWGGDSGYGYTF | TGTGCCAGCAGCTTGTGGGGGGGAGACAGTGGCTATGGCTACACCTTC
NA | TRBJ1-4 | NA | TRBV5-4 | CASSLSGLGEKLFF | TGTGCCAGCAGCTTATCAGGGCTTGGGGAAAAACTGTTTTTT
NA | TRBJ2-3 | NA | TRBV15 | CATSSPRLLDTQYF | TGTGCCACCAGCTCCCCCAGGTTATTAGATACGCAGTATTTT
TRBD1 | TRBJ2-7 | NA | TRBV14 | CASSHPGQGGEQYF | TGTGCCAGCAGCCATCCCGGACAGGGCGGCGAGCAGTACTTC
NA | TRBJ1-5 | NA | TRBV6-6 | CASSYSEGGGTQPQHF | TGTGCCAGCAGTTATTCCGAGGGCGGAGGGACTCAGCCCCAGCATTTT
NA | TRBJ2-7 | NA | TRBV11-2 | CASSLTSYEQYF | TGTGCCAGCAGCTTAACGAGCTACGAGCAGTACTTC
NA | TRBJ2-7 | NA | TRBV6-5 | CASSRNAGPYEQYF | TGTGCCAGCAGCCGGAATGCAGGGCCCTACGAGCAGTACTTC
NA | TRBJ1-5 | NA | TRBV21-1 | CASSKEGVKSGNQPQHF | TGTGCCAGCAGCAAAGAGGGGGTAAAGTCGGGCAATCAGCCCCAGCATTTT
TRBD2 | TRBJ2-5 | NA | TRBV27 | CASSSVAGAETQYF | TGTGCCAGCAGTTCTGTAGCGGGGGCTGAGACCCAGTACTTC
NA | TRBJ2-3 | NA | TRBV11-2 | CASSLEQSTDTQYF | TGTGCCAGCAGCTTAGAACAGTCCACAGATACGCAGTATTTT
TRBD2 | TRBJ2-7 | once | TRBV28 | CASSTAGGLAELSSYEQYF | TGTGCCAGCAGTACCGCGGGGGGACTAGCGGAACTTAGCTCCTACGAGCAGTACTTC
TRBD1 | TRBJ1-5 | few | TRBV10-3 | CAISATGGDQHF | TGTGCCATCAGTGCCACAGGGGGGGATCAGCATTTT
TRBD2 | TRBJ2-3 | NA | TRBV28 | CASSSLGTSGTDTQYF | TGTGCCAGCAGTTCCCTTGGCACTAGCGGGACCGATACGCAGTATTTT
NA | TRBJ2-2 | NA | TRBV5-8 | CASSSGQIANTGELFF | TGTGCCAGCAGCTCCGGACAGATCGCGAACACCGGGGAGCTGTTTTTT
NA | TRBJ1-1 | NA | TRBV18 | CASSPLTVEGAFF | TGTGCCAGCTCACCTTTGACCGTCGAGGGAGCTTTCTTT
TRBD1 | TRBJ1-2 | NA | TRBV18 | CASSQGQGKGYGYTF | TGTGCCAGCTCACAGGGACAGGGAAAGGGCTATGGCTACACCTTC
NA | TRBJ1-2 | NA | TRBV5-1 | CASTWDTNGYTF | TGCGCCAGCACTTGGGACACCAATGGCTACACCTTC
NA | TRBJ2-5 | NA | TRBV19 | CASRNRAQETQYF | TGTGCCAGTAGGAACAGGGCCCAAGAGACCCAGTACTTC
NA | TRBJ2-3 | NA | TRBV7-9 | CASTLGLTNTDTQYF | TGTGCCAGCACCTTGGGGCTTACGAACACAGATACGCAGTATTTT
NA | TRBJ1-4 | NA | TRBV12-3/TRBV12-4 | CASSFSGNEKLFF | TGTGCCAGCAGTTTCTCGGGAAATGAAAAACTGTTTTTT
TRBD2 | TRBJ2-3 | NA | TRBV10-3 | CAIRLTSGGATDTQYF | TGTGCCATCAGACTAACTAGCGGGGGAGCCACAGATACGCAGTATTTT
NA | TRBJ1-5 | NA | TRBV4-3 | CASSQDPPGGTSNQPQHF | TGCGCCAGCAGCCAAGACCCCCCGGGGGGGACTAGCAATCAGCCCCAGCATTTT
NA | TRBJ2-7 | once | TRBV2 | CASSEAGIYEQYF | TGTGCCAGCAGTGAAGCGGGCATCTACGAGCAGTACTTC
NA | TRBJ2-7 | NA | TRBV6-5 | CASSLSGSAPYEQYF | TGTGCCAGCAGCCTGTCTGGGAGCGCGCCCTACGAGCAGTACTTC
TRBD2 | TRBJ2-3 | NA | TRBV5-1 | CASSWGTSGADTQYF | TGCGCCAGCAGCTGGGGGACTAGCGGAGCAGATACGCAGTATTTT
TRBD1 | TRBJ1-5 | NA | TRBV7-2 | CASSLIGQGLSGYNQPQHF | TGTGCCAGCAGCTTAATAGGACAGGGTCTTTCGGGATACAATCAGCCCCAGCATTTT
TRBD1 | TRBJ2-7 | NA | TRBV5-1 | CASSFRTGGGEQYF | TGCGCCAGCAGCTTCCGGACAGGGGGAGGTGAGCAGTACTTC
TRBD1 | TRBJ1-2 | NA | TRBV18 | CASSPRRQGQGGFGGYTF | TGTGCCAGCTCACCACGGAGGCAGGGACAGGGAGGATTCGGTGGCTACACCTTC
TRBD1 | TRBJ2-3 | NA | TRBV27 | CASSFLHDRGPLDTQYF | TGTGCCAGCAGTTTCCTTCACGACAGGGGGCCACTAGATACGCAGTATTTT